This T cell receptor beta chain was documented in a study of cytomegalovirus exposure and HLA in healthy donors. Use of 60 Vbeta and 13 Jbeta primers characterized the PCR. Generated by immunoSEQ multiplex PCR, the TCRdb table keeps only in-frame clones and is missing some. The sample has under 200,000 clones, roughly 74% seen once. Between the trimmed V and J ends, which lost 4 bases and 5 bases, there was a span of 9 bases. The germline V gene has CDR1 MNHEY and CDR2 SMNVEV (reference sequence). The CDR3 extends over 13 amino acids. As concerns this clone: The target antigen is unknown.

Regarding the study as a whole: Reports described diagnosis of cytomegalovirus status by the classifier as highly specific and sensitive.

Sequenced material: PBMCs. The origin of this receptor is a male donor in good health and CMV-seronegative. This chain joins TRBV27 and TRBJ2-1, with D unresolved. The CDR3 spells CASSSGQHNEQFF. CDR3 nucleotide sequence: TGTGCCAGCAGTTCGGGTCAACACAATGAGCAGTTCTTC.